This T cell receptor beta chain was retrieved from a study of blood T cells in healthy people across ages. General observations from the study: A conclusive naive versus antigen-experienced comparison was prevented by the unsorted PBMCs.

The authors ran a second PCR of 7 to 11 cycles using a sample-barcoded 5' primer and a J-beta primer mix. The template-switch adaptor, which had 12 random nucleotides, put a tag on each cDNA molecule. TCRdb called the 5' RACE reads again in MiXCR, with one record for every CDR3 protein. The sample consists of around 1,000,000 distinct CDR3 sequences, almost 25% of them appearing once. This CDR3 is built from 13 residues. V was clipped by 2 bases and J by 7 bases, with 9 bases between them. CDR1 and CDR2 from the germline V gene are SGHTA and FQGNSA. This clonotype was recorded a few times. Its antigen is still unknown. These data are also associated with another study on T cells of mothers and their children. That work states: Samples were obtained from a few healthy Caucasian mothers and their six children.

V and J are TRBV7-2 and TRBJ1-5; D is unresolved. The TCR sequence derives from a girl aged 2-9 years in good health. Sequencing input: blood. The CDR3 loop is CASSLRFGQPQHF. CDR3 in DNA: TGTGCCAGCAGCTTACGGTTTGGGCAGCCCCAGCATTTT.